What follows are 12 T cell receptor beta chains derived from one specimen sequenced in a study of preoperative IRX-2 immunotherapy in early breast cancer. This sample's treatment: preoperative locoregional IRX-2 cytokine immunotherapy. Generated by immunoSEQ multiplex PCR, the TCRdb table keeps only in-frame clones and is missing some. The sample gives 43,000 or so clones, just under 95% of which show up once; 1.6% is in the top ten. The starting material was tumor tissue, obtained after IRX-2 immunotherapy. The receptors come from a human donor with breast cancer.

The genes are TRBV28 and TRBJ2-1; D ambiguous. V was clipped by 3 bases and J by 8 bases, with 2 bases between them. CDR3 length: 10 residues. Germline-derived CDR1 and CDR2 are MDHEN and SYDVKM. The CDR3 reads CASSFHEQFF. DNA of the CDR3: TGTGCCAGCAGTTTCCATGAGCAGTTCTTC.

V gene TRBV6-4 combines with J gene TRBJ1-6; D gene ambiguous. The CDR3 runs to 13 residues. Germline CDR1 MRHNA, CDR2 SNTAGT. Trimming removed 1 base from V and 12 bases from J, with 10 bases in between. CDR3 sequence (DNA): TGTGCCAGCAGTGACTGGGCTGGCCTACCCCTCCACTTT. Its protein product is CASSDWAGLPLHF.

This clone was seen just once. V and J are TRBV9 and TRBJ2-3, with 8 bases lining up with TRBD1. CDR1 SGDLS and CDR2 YYNGEE come from the germline V gene. The CDR3 runs to 16 residues. The J segment lost 3 bases and the V segment lost 3 bases, leaving 9 bases of the junction unmatched. The CDR3 here is CASSAPGQVVTDTQYF. The CDR3 DNA sequence: TGTGCCAGCAGCGCACCGGGACAGGTCGTAACAGATACGCAGTATTTT.

The count of this clone is one. This chain connects TRBV5-5 to TRBJ2-7; tentatively, D is TRBD1 (6 bases). This CDR3 has 15 residues. Germline loops: CDR1 SGHKS, CDR2 YYEKEE (reference sequence). V lost 7 bases to trimming and J lost 4 bases, with 21 bases between them. The CDR3 nucleotides read TGTGCCAGCGGTTTGGCCAGGGGAGTTGGGTACGAGCAGTACTTC. This gives the protein CASGLARGVGYEQYF.

This clone was found once. V and J are TRBV6-6 and TRBJ1-1; 7 positions agree with TRBD1. In germline, CDR1 is MNHNY, CDR2 SVGAGI (reference sequence). The CDR3 extends over 14 amino acids. V lost 5 bases and J lost 4; bases outside the gene matches: 7. For the CDR3, the DNA is TGTGCCAGCAGTCCCCGACAGGGTATCACTGAAGCTTTCTTT. Its translation is CASSPRQGITEAFF.

V usage is TRBV6-5 and J usage is TRBJ1-5; tentatively, D is TRBD1 (5 bases). There are 15 residues in the CDR3. The germline CDR1 and CDR2 sequences are MNHEY and SVGAGI. Trimming shortened V by 6 bases and J by 5 bases, and 17 bases separated the two germline ends. The CDR3 loop reads CASSPGGTAYQPQHF. The CDR3, as DNA: TGTGCCAGCAGCCCCGGTGGGACTGCATATCAGCCCCAGCATTTT.

The rearrangement joins TRBV7-8 to TRBJ1-5; possibly TRBD1 for D (6 bases). Germline V gives CDR1 SGHVS, CDR2 FQNEAQ. This CDR3 has 18 residues. V shed 1 base and J shed 4 bases, with 20 bases lying between them. The CDR3 reads CASSLGMVVRGGNQPQHF. The CDR3 DNA reads as TGTGCCAGCAGCTTAGGGATGGTGGTGAGGGGGGGGAATCAGCCCCAGCATTTT.

The V gene is TRBV7-7, the J gene TRBJ2-5; possibly TRBD2 for D (6 bases). The CDR3 extends over 15 amino acids. Germline V CDR1 and CDR2: SSHAT, FNYEAQ (reference sequence). V was cut by 1 base and J by 5 bases, with 14 bases left in between. CDR3 DNA sequence: TGTGCCAGCAGCTTAGTTATCGGGGGTCGGGAGACCCAGTACTTC. This translates into CASSLVIGGRETQYF.

The chain is built from TRBV5-1 and TRBJ1-6; D uncertain. This CDR3 contains 15 residues. Per germline, CDR1 SGHRS and CDR2 YFSETQ. V was pared by 5 bases and J by 14 bases, with 23 bases between. This CDR3 reads CASSIEGPHGGTLHF. The CDR3 region has the DNA TGCGCCAGCAGTATTGAGGGTCCCCACGGAGGGACCCTCCACTTT.

The chain has TRBV28 and TRBJ2-7; a possible D gene is TRBD1 (6 bases). The CDR3 has 13 amino acids. In germline, CDR1 is MDHEN, CDR2 SYDVKM. Trimming pared 10 bases from V and 3 bases from J, leaving 16 bases between. The CDR3 is CATYREGLYEQYF. The CDR3 nucleotides are TGTGCCACCTACAGGGAAGGCCTCTACGAGCAGTACTTC.

This chain connects TRBV7-3 to TRBJ2-1; 9 bases are a match to TRBD1. V dropped 5 bases and J dropped 0; count of bases not matched to a gene: 2. In germline, CDR1 is SGHTA, CDR2 FQGTGA. CDR3 size: 15 residues. This CDR3 is CASSVTGGSYNEQFF. The CDR3 DNA reads TGTGCCAGCAGCGTGACAGGGGGCTCCTACAATGAGCAGTTCTTC.

This clone was observed once. This chain uses TRBV29-1 with TRBJ2-7; 8 bases map to TRBD2. CDR3 size: 14 residues. V lost 0 bases to trimming and J lost 4 bases; unmatched junction nucleotides: 5. Germline CDR1 reads SQVTM; CDR2 reads ANQGSEA. The CDR3: CSVEEVAGQYEQYF. CDR3 coding DNA: TGCAGCGTTGAAGAGGTAGCGGGGCAATACGAGCAGTACTTC.